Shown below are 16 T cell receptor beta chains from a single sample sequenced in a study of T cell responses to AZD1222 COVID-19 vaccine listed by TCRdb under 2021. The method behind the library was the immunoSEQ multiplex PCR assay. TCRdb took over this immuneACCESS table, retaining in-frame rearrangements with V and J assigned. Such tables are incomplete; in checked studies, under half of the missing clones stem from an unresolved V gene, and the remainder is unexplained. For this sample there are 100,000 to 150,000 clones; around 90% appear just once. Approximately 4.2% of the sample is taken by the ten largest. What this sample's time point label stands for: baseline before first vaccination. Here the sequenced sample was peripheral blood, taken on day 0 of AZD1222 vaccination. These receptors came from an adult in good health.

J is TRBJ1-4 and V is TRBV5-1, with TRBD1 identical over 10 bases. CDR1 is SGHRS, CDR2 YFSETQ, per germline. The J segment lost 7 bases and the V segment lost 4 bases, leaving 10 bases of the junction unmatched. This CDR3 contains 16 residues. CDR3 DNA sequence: TGCGCCAGCAGCCCCACCCCGGGACAGGGGAGTGAAAAACTGTTTTTT. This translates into CASSPTPGQGSEKLFF. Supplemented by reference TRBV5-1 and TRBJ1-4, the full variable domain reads KAGVTQTPRYLIKTRGQQVTLSCSPISGHRSVSWYQQTPGQGLQFLFEYFSETQRNKGNFPGRFSGRQFSNSRSEMNVSTLELGDSALYLCASSPTPGQGSEKLFFGSGTQLSVL.

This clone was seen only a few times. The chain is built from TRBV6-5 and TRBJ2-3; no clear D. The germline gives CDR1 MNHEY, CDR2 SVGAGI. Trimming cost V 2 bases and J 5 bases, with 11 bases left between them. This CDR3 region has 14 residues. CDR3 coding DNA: TGTGCCAGCAGTTACGCCCTGACCGAAGATACGCAGTATTTT. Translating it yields CASSYALTEDTQYF.

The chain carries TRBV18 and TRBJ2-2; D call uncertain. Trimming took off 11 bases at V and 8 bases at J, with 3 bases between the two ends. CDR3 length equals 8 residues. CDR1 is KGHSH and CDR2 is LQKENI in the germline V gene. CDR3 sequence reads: CALGELFF. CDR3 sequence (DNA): TGTGCCCTAGGGGAGCTGTTTTTT.

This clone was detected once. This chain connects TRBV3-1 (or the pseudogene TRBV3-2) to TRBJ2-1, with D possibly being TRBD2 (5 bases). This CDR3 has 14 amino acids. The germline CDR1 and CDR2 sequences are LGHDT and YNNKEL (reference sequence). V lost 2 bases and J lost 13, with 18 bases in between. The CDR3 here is CASSQTELELIQFF. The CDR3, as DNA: TGTGCCAGCAGCCAAACCGAACTAGAGCTCATTCAGTTCTTC.

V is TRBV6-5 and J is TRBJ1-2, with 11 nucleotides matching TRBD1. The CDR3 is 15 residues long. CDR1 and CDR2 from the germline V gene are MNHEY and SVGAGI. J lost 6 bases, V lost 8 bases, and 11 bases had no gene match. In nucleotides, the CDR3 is TGTGCCAGCCTCCCCCGAGGACAGGGGGCGAATGGCTACACCTTC. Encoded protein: CASLPRGQGANGYTF.

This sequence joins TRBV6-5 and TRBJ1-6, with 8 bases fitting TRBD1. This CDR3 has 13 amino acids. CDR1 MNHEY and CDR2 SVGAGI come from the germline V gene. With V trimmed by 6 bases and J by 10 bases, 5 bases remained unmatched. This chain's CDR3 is CASRGQASSPLHF. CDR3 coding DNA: TGTGCCAGCAGGGGACAGGCCAGCTCACCCCTCCACTTT.

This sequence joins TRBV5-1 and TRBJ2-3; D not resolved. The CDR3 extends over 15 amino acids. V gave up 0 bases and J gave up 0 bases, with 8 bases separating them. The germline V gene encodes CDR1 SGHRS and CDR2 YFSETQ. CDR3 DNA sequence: TGCGCCAGCAGCTTGGCTTTCAAGAGCACAGATACGCAGTATTTT. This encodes CASSLAFKSTDTQYF.

DNA of the CDR3: TGTGCCAGCTCACCGTTTTTAACCGGGACAGGGGGCTCTGGAAACACCATATATTTT. Residues: CASSPFLTGTGGSGNTIYF. The V call is TRBV18, the J call TRBJ1-3; 11 nucleotides line up with TRBD1. The CDR3 loop spans 19 amino acids. V dropped 3 bases and J dropped 0; count of bases not matched to a gene: 10. Germline loops: CDR1 KGHSH, CDR2 LQKENI.

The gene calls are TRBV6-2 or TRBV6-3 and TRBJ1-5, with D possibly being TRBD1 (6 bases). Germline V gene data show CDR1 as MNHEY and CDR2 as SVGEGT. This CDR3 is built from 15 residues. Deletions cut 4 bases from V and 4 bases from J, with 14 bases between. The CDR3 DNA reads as TGTGCCAGCAGTTCTGGGGGCTCTAGTAATCAGCCCCAGCATTTT. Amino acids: CASSSGGSSNQPQHF.

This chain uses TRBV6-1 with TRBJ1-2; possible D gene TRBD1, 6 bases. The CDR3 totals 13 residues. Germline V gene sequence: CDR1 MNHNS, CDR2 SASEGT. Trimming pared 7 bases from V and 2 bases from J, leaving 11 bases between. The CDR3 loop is CASIRGANYGYTF. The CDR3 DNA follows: TGTGCCAGCATACGGGGGGCAAACTATGGCTACACCTTC.

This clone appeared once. The CDR3 protein is CASSFTHYEQYF. DNA for the CDR3: TGTGCCAGCAGTTTCACACACTACGAGCAGTACTTC. The gene calls are TRBV6-2 or TRBV6-3 and TRBJ2-7, with D unclear. Trimming shortened V by 4 bases and J by 3 bases, and 7 bases separated the two germline ends. This CDR3 spans 12 amino acids. Germline V CDR1 and CDR2: MNHEY, SVGEGT.

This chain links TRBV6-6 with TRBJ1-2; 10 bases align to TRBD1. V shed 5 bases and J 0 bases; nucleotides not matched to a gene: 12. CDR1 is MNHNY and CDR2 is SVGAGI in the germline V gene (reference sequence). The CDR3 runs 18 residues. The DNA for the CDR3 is TGTGCCAGCAGTCCCGCACCGGGACAGGGGATAGCTAACTATGGCTACACCTTC. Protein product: CASSPAPGQGIANYGYTF.

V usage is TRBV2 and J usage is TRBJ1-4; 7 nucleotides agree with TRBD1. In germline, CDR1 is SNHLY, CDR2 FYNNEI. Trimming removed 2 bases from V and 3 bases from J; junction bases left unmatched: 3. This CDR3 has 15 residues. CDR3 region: CASSELQGANEKLFF. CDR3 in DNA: TGTGCCAGCAGTGAACTGCAGGGGGCTAATGAAAAACTGTTTTTT.

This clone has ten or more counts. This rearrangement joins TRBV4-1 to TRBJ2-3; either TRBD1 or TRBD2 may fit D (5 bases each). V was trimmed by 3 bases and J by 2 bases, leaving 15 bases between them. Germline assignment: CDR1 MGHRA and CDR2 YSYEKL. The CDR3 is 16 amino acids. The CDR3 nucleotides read TGCGCCAGCAGCCATATTACGGGACCGACCACAGATACGCAGTATTTT. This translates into CASSHITGPTTDTQYF.

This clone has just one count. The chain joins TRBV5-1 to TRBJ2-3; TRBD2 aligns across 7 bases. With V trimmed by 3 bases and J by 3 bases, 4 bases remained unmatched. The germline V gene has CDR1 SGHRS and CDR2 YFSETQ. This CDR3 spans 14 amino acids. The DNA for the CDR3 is TGCGCCAGCAGCTCGGGGACTACTACAGATACGCAGTATTTT. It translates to CASSSGTTTDTQYF.

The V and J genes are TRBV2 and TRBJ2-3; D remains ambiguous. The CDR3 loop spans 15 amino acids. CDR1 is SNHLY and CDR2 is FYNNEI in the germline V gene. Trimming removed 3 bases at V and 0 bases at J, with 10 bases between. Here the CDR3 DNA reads TGTGCCAGCAGTGAGGATGGCAGGAGCACAGATACGCAGTATTTT. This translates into CASSEDGRSTDTQYF.